A single sample is the source of the 11 T cell receptor beta chains below, sequenced in a study of spatial heterogeneity in lung cancer. MiXCR, applied by TCRdb to the 5' RACE reads, yields one record per CDR3 protein. The table lists 16,000 or so distinct CDR3 sequences, just over 3.5% of them singletons. Time point here: sample taken at primary tumor resection. The sample here was normal lung tissue next to the tumor, taken at surgery. The receptors derive from a male donor with early-stage non-small cell lung cancer.

This clonotype was counted many times. Since the library was made to target alpha chains, this beta chain is a stray read and its abundance is not meaningful. V usage is TRBV27 and J usage is TRBJ1-1, with D tentatively TRBD1 (5 bases). Germline-derived CDR1 and CDR2 are MNHEY and SMNVEV (reference sequence). This CDR3 comprises 14 residues. The V and J ends lost 2 bases and 1 base respectively, with 8 bases between them. DNA of the CDR3: TGTGCCAGCAGTTTAGACAGAACGAACACTGAAGCTTTCTTT. Translated, it gives CASSLDRTNTEAFF.

Many counts were recorded for this clonotype. This beta chain came through as a stray read in a library set up for alpha chains, and its size says little. The chain has TRBV5-1 and TRBJ2-3; D unresolved. Germline CDR1 SGHRS, CDR2 YFSETQ. Deletions cut 3 bases from V and 4 bases from J, with 3 bases between. The CDR3 loop spans 11 amino acids. The CDR3 DNA is TGCGCCAGCAGCTCAGCAGATACGCAGTATTTT. This gives the protein CASSSADTQYF.

This clonotype was counted ten times or more. The library was prepared for alpha chains; this beta chain is a stray read, so its frequency means little. The chain recombines TRBV10-1 with TRBJ2-1; TRBD2 agrees at 8 bases. Germline assignment: CDR1 WNHNN and CDR2 SYGVQD (reference sequence). The V and J ends lost 2 bases and 6 bases, in that order; junction bases with no gene match: 6. There are 15 residues in the CDR3. CDR3 DNA sequence: TGCGCCAGCAGTGAGCGAGGACTAGCAGGCAATGAGCAGTTCTTC. Its translation is CASSERGLAGNEQFF.

This clonotype has at least ten counts. The library was built for alpha chains, so this beta chain is an off-target read and its size means little. The genes are TRBV7-9 and TRBJ2-3; D possibly corresponds to TRBD2 (6 bases). CDR1 SEHNR and CDR2 FQNEAQ come from the germline V gene (reference sequence). The CDR3 runs 15 residues. The ends were cut back, 5 bases at V and 2 bases at J, with 14 bases in the middle. The CDR3 DNA reads as TGTGCCAGCAGCAGCGCGGGGCGGGACACAGATACGCAGTATTTT. It translates to CASSSAGRDTDTQYF. Full variable domain (outside the CDR3, taken from reference TRBV7-9 and TRBJ2-3): DTGVSQNPRHKITKRGQNVTFRCDPISEHNRLYWYRQTLGQGPEFLTYFQNEAQLEKSRLLSDRFSAERPKGSFSTLEIQRTEQGDSAMYLCASSSAGRDTDTQYFGPGTRLTVL.

The sample holds many counts of this clonotype. As an off-target read in a library built for alpha chains, this beta chain has a frequency of little significance. This chain joins TRBV7-6 and TRBJ2-5, with no clear D. This CDR3 has 13 amino acids. CDR1 and CDR2 (germline): SGHVS, FNYEAQ. V was pared by 2 bases and J by 5 bases, with 9 bases between. The chain's CDR3 is CASSLSWTETQYF. CDR3 nucleotide sequence: TGTGCCAGCAGCTTAAGTTGGACGGAGACCCAGTACTTC.

This clonotype was picked up many times. This beta chain is a stray sequence in a library constructed for alpha chains; its clone size is not meaningful. The chain employs TRBV7-9 and TRBJ2-7; 9 nucleotides match TRBD2. This CDR3 region has 14 residues. The junction had 4 bases not matched to a gene; V was cut back by 5 bases and J by 2 bases. CDR1 and CDR2 from the germline V gene are SEHNR and FQNEAQ (reference sequence). CDR3 coding DNA: TGTGCCAGCAGCGGAGCGGGAGGTGCCTACGAGCAGTACTTC. It is translated as CASSGAGGAYEQYF.

This clonotype has a count of ten or more. This beta chain is an unintended read in a library built for alpha chains; its size means little. The chain is built from TRBV6-6 and TRBJ2-7; D is perhaps TRBD1 or TRBD2 (5 bases each). CDR1 and CDR2 (germline): MNHNY, SVGAGI (reference sequence). V gave up 2 bases and J gave up 3 bases, with 11 bases separating them. This CDR3 contains 14 residues. CDR3 in DNA: TGTGCCAGCAGTTACGAGGGGAACCGCTACGAGCAGTACTTC. This sequence encodes CASSYEGNRYEQYF.

This clonotype showed up many times. As an off-target read in a library built for alpha chains, this beta chain has a frequency of little significance. This chain uses TRBV20-1 with TRBJ2-5; perhaps TRBD1 as D (5 bases). V lost 4 bases, J lost 4 bases, and 10 bases lay in between. Germline assignment: CDR1 DFQATT and CDR2 SNEGSKA (reference sequence). The CDR3 runs to 12 residues. The CDR3 DNA reads as TGCAGTGCTACCCAGGGTCGAGAGACCCAGTACTTC. It translates to CSATQGRETQYF.

Sample share makes this clonotype medium-sized. This beta chain was picked up by a library intended for alpha chains and is off target, so its count carries little meaning. The chain has TRBV6-2 or TRBV6-3 and TRBJ2-3; 7 positions match TRBD2. Germline V gives CDR1 MNHEY, CDR2 SVGEGT. V shed 5 bases and J 0 bases; nucleotides not matched to a gene: 8. This CDR3 is built from 16 residues. The CDR3 DNA reads TGTGCCAGCAGTGCTAGGGGCGGGAGTAGCACAGATACGCAGTATTTT. Amino acid sequence: CASSARGGSSTDTQYF.

This clonotype was found many times. As an off-target read in a library built for alpha chains, this beta chain has a frequency of little significance. The chain couples TRBV7-2 to TRBJ2-1; 7 nucleotides align to TRBD1. From germline, CDR1 is SGHTA and CDR2 FQGNSA. This CDR3 has 16 amino acids. V dropped 3 bases and J dropped 6; count of bases not matched to a gene: 11. This CDR3 reads CASSFGQAAIGNEQFF. CDR3 nucleotide sequence: TGTGCCAGCAGCTTTGGACAGGCCGCAATTGGCAATGAGCAGTTCTTC.

There are many counts of this clonotype. Because this beta chain is a stray read in a library intended to capture alpha chains, its abundance should not be given much weight. V and J are TRBV19 and TRBJ2-1; 13 positions agree with TRBD2. Per germline, CDR1 LNHDA and CDR2 SQIVND (reference sequence). The length of the CDR3 is 16 residues. After removal of 5 bases from V and 9 bases from J, the junction contained 10 bases not matched to a gene. Written as DNA, the CDR3 is TGTGCCAGTAGTTCCAGACTAGCGGGGGGCCTTGGTGAGCAGTTCTTC. This gives the protein CASSSRLAGGLGEQFF.